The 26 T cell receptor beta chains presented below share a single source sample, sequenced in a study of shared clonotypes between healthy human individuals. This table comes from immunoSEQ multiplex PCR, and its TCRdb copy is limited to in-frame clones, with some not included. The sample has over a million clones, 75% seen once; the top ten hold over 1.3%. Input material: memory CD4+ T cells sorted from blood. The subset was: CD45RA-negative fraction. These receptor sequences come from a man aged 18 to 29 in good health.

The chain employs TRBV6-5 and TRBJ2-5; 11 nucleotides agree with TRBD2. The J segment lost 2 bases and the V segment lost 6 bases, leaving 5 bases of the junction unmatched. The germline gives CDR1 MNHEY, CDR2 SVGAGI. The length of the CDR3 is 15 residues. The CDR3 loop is CASSSGLAVQETQYF. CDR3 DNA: TGTGCCAGCAGCTCGGGACTAGCGGTGCAAGAGACCCAGTACTTC.

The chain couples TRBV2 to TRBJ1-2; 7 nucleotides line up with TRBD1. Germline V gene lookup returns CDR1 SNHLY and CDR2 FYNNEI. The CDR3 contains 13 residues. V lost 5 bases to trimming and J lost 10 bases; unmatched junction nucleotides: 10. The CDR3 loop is CASSSTGLGDYTF. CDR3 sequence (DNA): TGTGCCAGCAGTTCGACAGGGCTAGGGGACTACACCTTC.

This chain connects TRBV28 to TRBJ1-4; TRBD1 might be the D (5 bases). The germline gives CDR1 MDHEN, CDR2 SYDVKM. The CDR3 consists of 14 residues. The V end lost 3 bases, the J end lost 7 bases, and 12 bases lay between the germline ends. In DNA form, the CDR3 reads TGTGCCAGCAGTTTCGTGACAGTTAGTGAAAAACTGTTTTTT. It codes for CASSFVTVSEKLFF.

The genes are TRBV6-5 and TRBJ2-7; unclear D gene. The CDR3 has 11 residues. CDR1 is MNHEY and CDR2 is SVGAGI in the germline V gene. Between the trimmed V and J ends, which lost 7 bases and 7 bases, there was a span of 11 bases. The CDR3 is CASKKGIEQYF. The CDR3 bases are TGTGCCAGCAAGAAAGGGATTGAGCAGTACTTC.

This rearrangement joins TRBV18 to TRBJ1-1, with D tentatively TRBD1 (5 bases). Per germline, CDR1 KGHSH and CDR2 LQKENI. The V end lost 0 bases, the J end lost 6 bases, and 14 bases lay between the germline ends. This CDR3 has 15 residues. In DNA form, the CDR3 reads TGTGCCAGCTCACCACCGAAGTCCAGGACATCTGAAGCTTTCTTT. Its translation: CASSPPKSRTSEAFF.

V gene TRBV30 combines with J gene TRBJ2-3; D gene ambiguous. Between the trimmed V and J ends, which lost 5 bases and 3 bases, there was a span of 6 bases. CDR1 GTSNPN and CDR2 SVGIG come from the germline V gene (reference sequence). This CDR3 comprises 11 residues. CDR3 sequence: CAWDETDTQYF. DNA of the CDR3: TGTGCCTGGGATGAAACAGATACGCAGTATTTT.

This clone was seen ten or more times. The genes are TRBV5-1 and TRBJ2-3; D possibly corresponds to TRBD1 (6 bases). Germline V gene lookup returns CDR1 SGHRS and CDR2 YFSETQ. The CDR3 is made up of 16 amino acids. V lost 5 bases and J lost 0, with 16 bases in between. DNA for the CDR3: TGCGCCAGCAGAAGAGGGGACATAGCTAGCACAGATACGCAGTATTTT. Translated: CASRRGDIASTDTQYF.

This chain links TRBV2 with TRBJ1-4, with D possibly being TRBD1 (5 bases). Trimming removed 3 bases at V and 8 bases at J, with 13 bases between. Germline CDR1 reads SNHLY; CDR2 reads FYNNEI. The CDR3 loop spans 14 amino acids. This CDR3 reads CASSEGGVGEKLFF. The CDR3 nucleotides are TGTGCCAGCAGTGAGGGAGGGGTAGGGGAAAAACTGTTTTTT. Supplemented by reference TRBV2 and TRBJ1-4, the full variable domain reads EPEVTQTPSHQVTQMGQEVILRCVPISNHLYFYWYRQILGQKVEFLVSFYNNEISEKSEIFDDQFSVERPDGSNFTLKIRSTKLEDSAMYFCASSEGGVGEKLFFGSGTQLSVL.

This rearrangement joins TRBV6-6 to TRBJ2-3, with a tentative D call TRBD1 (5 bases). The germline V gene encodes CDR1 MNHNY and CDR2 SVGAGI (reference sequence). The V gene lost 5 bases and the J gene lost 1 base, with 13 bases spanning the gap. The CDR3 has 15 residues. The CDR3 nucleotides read TGTGCCAGCAGTGATCCTTTAGGGGGCACAGATACGCAGTATTTT. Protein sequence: CASSDPLGGTDTQYF.

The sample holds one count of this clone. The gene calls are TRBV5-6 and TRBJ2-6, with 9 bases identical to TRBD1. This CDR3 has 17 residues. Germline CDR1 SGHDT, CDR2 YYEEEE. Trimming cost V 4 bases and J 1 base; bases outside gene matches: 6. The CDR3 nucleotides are TGTGCCAGCAGCCTGGACAGGGGAGGATCTGGGGCCAACGTCCTGACTTTC. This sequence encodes CASSLDRGGSGANVLTF.

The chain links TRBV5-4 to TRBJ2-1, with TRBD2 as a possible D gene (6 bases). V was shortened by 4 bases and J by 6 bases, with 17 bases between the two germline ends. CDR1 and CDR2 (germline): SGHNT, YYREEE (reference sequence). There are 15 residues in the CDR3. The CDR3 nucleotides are TGTGCCAGCAGCCTAAGGGGACTGGGGGTCAATGAGCAGTTCTTC. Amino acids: CASSLRGLGVNEQFF.

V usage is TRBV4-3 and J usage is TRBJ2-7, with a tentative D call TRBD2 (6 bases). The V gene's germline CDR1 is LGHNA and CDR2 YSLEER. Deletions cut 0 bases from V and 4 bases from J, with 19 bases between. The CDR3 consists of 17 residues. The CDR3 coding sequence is TGCGCCAGCAGCCAAGAACCCCCCCGCGGGAACTTATACGAGCAGTACTTC. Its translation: CASSQEPPRGNLYEQYF.

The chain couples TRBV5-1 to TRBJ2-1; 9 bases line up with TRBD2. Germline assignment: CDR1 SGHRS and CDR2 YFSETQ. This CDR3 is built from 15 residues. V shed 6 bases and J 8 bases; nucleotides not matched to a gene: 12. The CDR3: CASKLGLAGVHEQFF. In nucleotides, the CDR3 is TGCGCCAGCAAACTTGGATTAGCGGGAGTTCATGAGCAGTTCTTC.

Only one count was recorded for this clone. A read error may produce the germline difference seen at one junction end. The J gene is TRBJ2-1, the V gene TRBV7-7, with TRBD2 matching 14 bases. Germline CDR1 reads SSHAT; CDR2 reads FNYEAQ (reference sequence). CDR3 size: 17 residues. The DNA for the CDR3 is TGTGCTAGCAGCCCTGGGGTCGGGACTAGCGGGAGTGGTGAGCAGTTCTTC. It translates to CASSPGVGTSGSGEQFF.

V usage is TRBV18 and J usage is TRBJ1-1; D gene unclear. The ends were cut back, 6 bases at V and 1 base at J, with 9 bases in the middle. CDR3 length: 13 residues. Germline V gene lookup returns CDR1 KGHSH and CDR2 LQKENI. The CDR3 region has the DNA TGTGCCAGCTCCGGCGGGCGGAACACTGAAGCTTTCTTT. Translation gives CASSGGRNTEAFF.

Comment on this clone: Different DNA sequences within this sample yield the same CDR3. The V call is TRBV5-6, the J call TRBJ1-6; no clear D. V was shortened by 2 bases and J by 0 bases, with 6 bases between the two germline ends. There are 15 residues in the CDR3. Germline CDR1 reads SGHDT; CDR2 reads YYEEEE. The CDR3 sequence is CASSFQSSYNSPLHF. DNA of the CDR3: TGTGCCAGCAGCTTCCAGAGCTCCTATAATTCACCCCTCCACTTT.

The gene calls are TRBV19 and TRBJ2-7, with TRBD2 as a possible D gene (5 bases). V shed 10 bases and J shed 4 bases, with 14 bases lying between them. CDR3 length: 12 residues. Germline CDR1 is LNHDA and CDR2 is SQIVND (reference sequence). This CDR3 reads CATSGRGYEQYF. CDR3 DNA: TGTGCCACCTCCGGTCGGGGATACGAGCAGTACTTC.

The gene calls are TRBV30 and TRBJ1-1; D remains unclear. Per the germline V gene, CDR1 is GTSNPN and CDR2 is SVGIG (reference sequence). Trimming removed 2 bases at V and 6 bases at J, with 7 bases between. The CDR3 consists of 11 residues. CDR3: CAWSLAPEAFF. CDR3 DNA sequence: TGTGCCTGGAGTTTGGCTCCTGAAGCTTTCTTT.

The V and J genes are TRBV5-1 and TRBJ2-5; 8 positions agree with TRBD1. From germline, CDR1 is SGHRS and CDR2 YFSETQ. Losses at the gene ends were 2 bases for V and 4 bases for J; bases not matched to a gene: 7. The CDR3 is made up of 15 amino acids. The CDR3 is CASSFSQGARETQYF. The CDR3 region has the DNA TGCGCCAGCAGCTTTTCCCAGGGGGCGAGAGAGACCCAGTACTTC. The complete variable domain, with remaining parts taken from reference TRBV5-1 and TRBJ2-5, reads KAGVTQTPRYLIKTRGQQVTLSCSPISGHRSVSWYQQTPGQGLQFLFEYFSETQRNKGNFPGRFSGRQFSNSRSEMNVSTLELGDSALYLCASSFSQGARETQYFGPGTRLLVL.

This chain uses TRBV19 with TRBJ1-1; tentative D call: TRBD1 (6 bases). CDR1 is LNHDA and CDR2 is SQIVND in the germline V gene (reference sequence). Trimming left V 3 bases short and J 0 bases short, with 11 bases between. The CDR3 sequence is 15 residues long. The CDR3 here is CASSIFPGVNTEAFF. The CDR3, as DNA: TGTGCCAGTAGTATTTTCCCAGGGGTGAACACTGAAGCTTTCTTT.

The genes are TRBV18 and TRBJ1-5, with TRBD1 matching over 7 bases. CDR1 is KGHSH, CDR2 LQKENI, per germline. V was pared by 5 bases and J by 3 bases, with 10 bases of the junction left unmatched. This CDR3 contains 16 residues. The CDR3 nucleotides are TGTGCCAGCTCAAAAAGCCGGGACAGTAACAATCAGCCCCAGCATTTT. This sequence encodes CASSKSRDSNNQPQHF. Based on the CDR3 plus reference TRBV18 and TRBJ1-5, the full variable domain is NAGVMQNPRHLVRRRGQEARLRCSPMKGHSHVYWYRQLPEEGLKFMVYLQKENIIDESGMPKERFSAEFPKEGPSILRIQQVVRGDSAAYFCASSKSRDSNNQPQHFGDGTRLSIL.

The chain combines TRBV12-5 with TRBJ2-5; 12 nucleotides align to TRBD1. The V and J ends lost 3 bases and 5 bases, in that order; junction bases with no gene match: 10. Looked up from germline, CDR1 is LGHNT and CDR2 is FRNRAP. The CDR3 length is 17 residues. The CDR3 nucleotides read TGTGCTAGTGGTTTAACGGCCGGGACAGGGGGCCAGGAGACCCAGTACTTC. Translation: CASGLTAGTGGQETQYF.

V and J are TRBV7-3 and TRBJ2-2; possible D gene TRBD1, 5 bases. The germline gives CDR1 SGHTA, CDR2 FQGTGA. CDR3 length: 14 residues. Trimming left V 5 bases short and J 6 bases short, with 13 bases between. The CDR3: CASSPDSLAGELFF. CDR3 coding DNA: TGTGCCAGCAGCCCCGACAGCCTGGCCGGGGAGCTGTTTTTT.

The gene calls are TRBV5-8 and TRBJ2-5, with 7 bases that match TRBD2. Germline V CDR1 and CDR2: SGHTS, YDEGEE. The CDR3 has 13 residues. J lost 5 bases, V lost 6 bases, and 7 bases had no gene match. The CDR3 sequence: CASNGRGVETQYF. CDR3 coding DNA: TGTGCCAGCAACGGACGGGGGGTGGAGACCCAGTACTTC.

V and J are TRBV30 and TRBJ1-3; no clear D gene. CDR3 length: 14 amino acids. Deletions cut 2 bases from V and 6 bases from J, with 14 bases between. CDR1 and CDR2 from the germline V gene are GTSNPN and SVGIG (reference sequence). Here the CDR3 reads CAWSMMRLVNTIYF. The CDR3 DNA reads TGTGCCTGGAGTATGATGCGTCTGGTAAACACCATATATTTT.

The CDR3 spells CASTFAGASGDTQYF. Here the CDR3 DNA reads TGTGCCAGCACCTTCGCGGGAGCATCTGGGGATACGCAGTATTTT. The V gene is TRBV6-5, the J gene TRBJ2-3; TRBD2 matches 7 bases. The length of the CDR3 is 15 residues. The junction had 13 bases not matched to a gene; V was cut back by 7 bases and J by 6 bases. Germline assignment: CDR1 MNHEY and CDR2 SVGAGI.